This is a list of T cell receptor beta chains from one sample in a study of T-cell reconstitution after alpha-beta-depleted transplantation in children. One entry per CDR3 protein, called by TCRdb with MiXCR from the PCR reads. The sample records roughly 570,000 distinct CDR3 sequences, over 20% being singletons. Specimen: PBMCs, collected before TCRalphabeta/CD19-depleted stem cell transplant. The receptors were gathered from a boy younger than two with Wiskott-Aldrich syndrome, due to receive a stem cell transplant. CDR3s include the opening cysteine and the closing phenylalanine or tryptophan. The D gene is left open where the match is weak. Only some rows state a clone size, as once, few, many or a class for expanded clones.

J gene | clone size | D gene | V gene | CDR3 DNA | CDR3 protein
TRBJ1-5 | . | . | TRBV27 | TGTGCCAGCAGTCCCGGACCACACACCGGAGGCGGCGGTCAGCCCCAGCATTTT | CASSPGPHTGGGGQPQHF
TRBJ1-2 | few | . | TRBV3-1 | TGTGCCAGCAGCCAAGATCCGGGAGGCTACACCTTC | CASSQDPGGYTF
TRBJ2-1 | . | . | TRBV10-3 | TGTGCCATCAGTGGGAACCCGGACGATGAGCAGTTCTTC | CAISGNPDDEQFF
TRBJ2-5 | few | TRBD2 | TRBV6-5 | TGTGCCAGCAGTTCCGGGAGGTTTGAGACCCAGTACTTC | CASSSGRFETQYF
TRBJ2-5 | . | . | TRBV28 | TGTGCCAGCAGTTTCGCCCCGGGACTTGAGGAGACCCAGTACTTC | CASSFAPGLEETQYF
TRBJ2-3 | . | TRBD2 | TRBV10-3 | TGTGCCATCAGCCAAAATGGACTAGCGGGTGATACGCAGTATTTT | CAISQNGLAGDTQYF
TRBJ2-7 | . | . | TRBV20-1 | TGCAGTGCTAGAGTGTGGAGGCTAGGGTTCTACGAGCAGTACTTC | CSARVWRLGFYEQYF
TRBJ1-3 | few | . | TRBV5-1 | TGCGCCAGCAGGGTGGGGACGGCGATAGACACCATATATTTT | CASRVGTAIDTIYF
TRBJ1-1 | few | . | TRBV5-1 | TGCGCCAGCAGCTTGGAGGGATCTGGCACTGAAGCTTTCTTT | CASSLEGSGTEAFF
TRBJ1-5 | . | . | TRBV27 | TGTGCCAGCAGCAAATTTAGCAATCAGCCCCAGCATTTT | CASSKFSNQPQHF
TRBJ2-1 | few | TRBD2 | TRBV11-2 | TGTGCCAGCAGCTTAGGCGGGAGGGCCTTCTACAATGAGCAGTTCTTC | CASSLGGRAFYNEQFF
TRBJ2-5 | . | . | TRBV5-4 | TGTGCCAGCAGCTCCCCCCTCGAAGAGACCCAGTACTTC | CASSSPLEETQYF
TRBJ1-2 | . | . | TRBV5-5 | TGTGCCAGCAGCTCGCCAATCGGAAACTATGGCTACACCTTC | CASSSPIGNYGYTF
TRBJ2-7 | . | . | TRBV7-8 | TGTGCCAGCAGCTCCTACCTTCTAAACAGGGAATACTACGAGCAGTACTTC | CASSSYLLNREYYEQYF
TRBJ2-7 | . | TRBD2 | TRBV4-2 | TGTGCCAGCAGCCCTCTAGCGGGGCAAATCTACGAGCAGTACTTC | CASSPLAGQIYEQYF
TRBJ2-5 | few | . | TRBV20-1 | TGCAGTGCTGACCTAATTAGCGGAGGGGAGACCCAGTACTTC | CSADLISGGETQYF
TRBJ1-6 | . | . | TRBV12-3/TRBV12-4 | TGTGCCAGCAGTTCTCAGGGACTTCGCGCCTCACCCCTCCACTTT | CASSSQGLRASPLHF
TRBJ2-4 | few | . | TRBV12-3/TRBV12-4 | TGTGCCAGCAGTGTATCACAGAAAAACATTCAGTACTTC | CASSVSQKNIQYF
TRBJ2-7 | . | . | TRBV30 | TGTGCCTGGAGGAGGCAGGGCCTCTACGAGCAGTACTTC | CAWRRQGLYEQYF
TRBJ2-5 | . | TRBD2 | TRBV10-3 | TGTGCCATTAAGCGGGAGGGCAAGGAGACCCAGTACTTC | CAIKREGKETQYF
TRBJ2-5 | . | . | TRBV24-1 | TGTGCCACCAGTGATTCACGGGACCACCAAGAGACCCAGTACTTC | CATSDSRDHQETQYF
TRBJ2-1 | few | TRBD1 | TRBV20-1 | TGCAGTGCCATCTCAGGGGGTAATGAGCAGTTCTTC | CSAISGGNEQFF
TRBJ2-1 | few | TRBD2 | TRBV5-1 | TGCGCCAGCAGAATTTATGCTAGCGGGAGTTTCGGTGAGCAGTTCTTC | CASRIYASGSFGEQFF
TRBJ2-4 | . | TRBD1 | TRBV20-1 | TGCAGTGCTAGAGTTCCGGGACAGCTAGCCAAAAACATTCAGTACTTC | CSARVPGQLAKNIQYF
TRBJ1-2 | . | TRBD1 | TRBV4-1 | TGCGCCAGCAGCCAAGACCCAGGGGGCAGAGACTATGGCTACACCTTC | CASSQDPGGRDYGYTF
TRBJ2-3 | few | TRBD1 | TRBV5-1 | TGCGCCAGCAGCTTGGTAGACAGGGATACAGATACGCAGTATTTT | CASSLVDRDTDTQYF
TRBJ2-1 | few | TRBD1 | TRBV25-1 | TGTGCCAGCAGGATGGACAGGGGAAATCTAGCCTACAATGAGCAGTTCTTC | CASRMDRGNLAYNEQFF
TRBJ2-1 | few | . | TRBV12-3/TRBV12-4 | TGTGCTAGCAGACTACCGGGCCAAACCAATGAGCAGTTCTTC | CASRLPGQTNEQFF
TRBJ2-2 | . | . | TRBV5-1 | TGCGCCAGCAGCTTGGCCCCCCAGCGGGCTTACACCGGGGAGCTGTTTTTT | CASSLAPQRAYTGELFF
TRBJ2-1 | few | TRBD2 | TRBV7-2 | TGTGCCAGCAGCTTAAGTAGCGGGAGTATGTTCTTC | CASSLSSGSMFF
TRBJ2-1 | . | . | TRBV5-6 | TGTGCCAGGACGCGGGGCCGCAATGAGCAGTTCTTC | CARTRGRNEQFF
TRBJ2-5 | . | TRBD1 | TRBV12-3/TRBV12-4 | TGTGCCCGCAGTCGTTACCCAGGGCGACAGGGGCTTTATGAGACCCAGTACTTC | CARSRYPGRQGLYETQYF
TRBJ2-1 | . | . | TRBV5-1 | TGCGCCAGCAGATCGGACGGTATCTCCTACAATGAGCAGTTCTTC | CASRSDGISYNEQFF
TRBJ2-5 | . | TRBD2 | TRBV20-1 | TGCAGTGCTAGTCCGGCTAGCGGGAACCAAGAGACCCAGTACTTC | CSASPASGNQETQYF
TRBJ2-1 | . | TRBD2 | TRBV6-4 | TGTGCCAGCAGTTTTGGGATCGGGACTAGCCGCAATGAGCAGTTCTTC | CASSFGIGTSRNEQFF
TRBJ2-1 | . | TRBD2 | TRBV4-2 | TGTGCCAGCAGCCAAGATCGTCAGGGAGGGGTTGGGAATGAGCAGTTCTTC | CASSQDRQGGVGNEQFF
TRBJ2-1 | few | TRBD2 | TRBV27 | TGTGCCAGCAGTACCCCTAGCGGGAGTTTGGATGAGCAGTTCTTC | CASSTPSGSLDEQFF
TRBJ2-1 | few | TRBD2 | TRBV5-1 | TGCGCCAGCAGCAGGCAAGGGACTAGCGGGAGACTAGATGAGCAGTTCTTC | CASSRQGTSGRLDEQFF
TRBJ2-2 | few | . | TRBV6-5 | TGTGCCAGCAGTTACTGGGGTAGGAACACCGGGGAGCTGTTTTTT | CASSYWGRNTGELFF
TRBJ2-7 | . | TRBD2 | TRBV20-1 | TGCGGGTGGACTAGCGGTAGCATCTCCTACGAGCAGTACTTC | CGWTSGSISYEQYF
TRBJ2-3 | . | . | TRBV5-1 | TGCGCCAGCACACAAGAGTGGACAGCAGATACGCAGTATTTT | CASTQEWTADTQYF
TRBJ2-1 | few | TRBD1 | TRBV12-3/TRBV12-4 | TGTGCCAGCAGTCCTAGGGGCGGGGACAGGGTGTATTACAATGAGCAGTTCTTC | CASSPRGGDRVYYNEQFF
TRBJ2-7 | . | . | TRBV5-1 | TGCGCCAGCAGCTTGGCAGGGTTTGATAACGAGCAGTACTTC | CASSLAGFDNEQYF
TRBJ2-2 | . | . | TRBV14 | TGTGCCAGCAGCCAAAGCCCGACCGGGGAGCTGTTTTTT | CASSQSPTGELFF
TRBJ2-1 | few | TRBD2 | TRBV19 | TGTGCCAGTACGGGAGGTAACAACAATGAGCAGTTCTTC | CASTGGNNNEQFF
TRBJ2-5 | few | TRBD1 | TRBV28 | TGTGCCAGCAGGCCTGACAGGGGGTCTCAAGAGACCCAGTACTTC | CASRPDRGSQETQYF
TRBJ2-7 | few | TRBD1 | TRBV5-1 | TGCGCCAGCCGCCCAAACACAGGGACAGTCTCCTACGAGCAGTACTTC | CASRPNTGTVSYEQYF
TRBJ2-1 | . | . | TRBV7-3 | TGTGCCAGCAGCAAGGGCCCGAGCTCCTACAATGAGCAGTTCTTC | CASSKGPSSYNEQFF
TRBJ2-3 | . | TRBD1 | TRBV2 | TGTGCCAGCACAGAGGACAGGGGCCTTAGCACAGATACGCAGTATTTT | CASTEDRGLSTDTQYF
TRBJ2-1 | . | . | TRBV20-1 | TGCAGTGCTAGATTTTGGTACAGGTATGAGCAGTTCTTC | CSARFWYRYEQFF
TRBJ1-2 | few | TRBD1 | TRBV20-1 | TGCAGTGCTCTGGACAGGGGAGACTATGGCTACACCTTC | CSALDRGDYGYTF
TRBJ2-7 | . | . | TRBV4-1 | TGCGCCAGCAGCCAAGTGTACCGCTACTGGCAGTACTTC | CASSQVYRYWQYF
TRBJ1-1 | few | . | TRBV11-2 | TGTGCCAGCAGCTTAGTGCCAGTTGAAGCTTTCTTT | CASSLVPVEAFF